This T cell receptor beta chain originates from a study of cytomegalovirus exposure and HLA in healthy donors. Turning to the study itself: In an earlier analysis, almost 120 million unique TCR beta sequences were found from 150 million to 200 million T cells.

The PCR was carried out with 60 Vbeta primers and 13 Jbeta primers. Profiled with immunoSEQ multiplex PCR; TCRdb holds only in-frame clones, not every one. The sample carries under 150,000 clones, 60% to 80% recorded once. Study outcomes and limitations: V- and J-gene trimming in TCR beta was tied to a missense DCLRE1C variant by an analysis performed later. Whilst most TCR sequences proved rare, a subset of public TCRs occurred across many donors.

About this clone: Its antigen is still unknown. A junction boundary mismatches the germline segment, possibly from a read error.

This CDR3 contains 16 residues. CDR1 ENHRY and CDR2 SYGVKD come from the germline V gene. Though probably carrying unrecorded immune exposures, donors were nominally healthy at sampling. Input material: PBMCs. V gene TRBV10-3 combines with J gene TRBJ2-7; D remains unclear. This sequence originates from a man aged 18 to 30 in good health and CMV-seronegative. DNA for the CDR3: TGTGCCGTCAGTGAGAACGGGTCAAATGGCTCCTACGAGCAGTACTTC. It specifies CAVSENGSNGSYEQYF.